This is a list of T cell receptor beta chains from one sample in a study of T cells in localized non-small cell lung cancer. Assay used: immunoSEQ multiplex PCR; TCRdb lists only in-frame clones, some missing. The table records around 41,000 clones, 83% of them present only once. This sample comprised PBMCs, obtained before any cancer treatment. These TCRs come from a man aged 40 to 70 with stage II lung adenocarcinoma. CDR3s include the opening cysteine and the closing phenylalanine or tryptophan.

CDR3aa	j_gene	v_gene
CASSPGTGGYEQYF	TRBJ2-7	TRBV5-4
CASSSGGRLNTGELFF	TRBJ2-2	TRBV7-2
CASSKGLPTGELFF	TRBJ2-2	TRBV19
CASSRRGYNEQFF	TRBJ2-1	TRBV7-2
CASSNFPLAGDTQYF	TRBJ2-3	TRBV19
CASSGTLGTDTQYF	TRBJ2-3	TRBV6-1
CASSFTQSGRAYEQYF	TRBJ2-7	TRBV28
CASSLNPDKNTEAFF	TRBJ1-1	TRBV5-1
CASSFPRTSGTNTGELFF	TRBJ2-2	TRBV11-2
CASSWTGGDQETQYF	TRBJ2-5	TRBV5-1
CASSIETDTQYF	TRBJ2-3	TRBV6-6
CASSILGRRDTQYF	TRBJ2-3	TRBV19
CASKGEPNTEAFF	TRBJ1-1	TRBV18
CASSPPGEVIYGYTF	TRBJ1-2	TRBV18
CASTVGGNEQFF	TRBJ2-1	TRBV5-6
CASSESLAEQETQYF	TRBJ2-5	TRBV10-2
CASSYEGLAGLYEQYF	TRBJ2-7	TRBV6-5
CASSYQAEAEAFF	TRBJ1-1	TRBV6-5
CASSLGQGGTEAFF	TRBJ1-1	TRBV5-4
CASKNRNEQFF	TRBJ2-1	TRBV19
CAWTTGGVFTSGNTIYF	TRBJ1-3	TRBV30
CASRTQGGRNSPLHF	TRBJ1-6	TRBV28
CASSHDDFTGELFF	TRBJ2-2	TRBV14
CAISAIQGNEQYF	TRBJ2-7	TRBV6-5
CASSSGGQGGAEKLFF	TRBJ1-4	TRBV28
CASSPKTGGADTQYF	TRBJ2-3	TRBV18
CASSYAPLVGEQYF	TRBJ2-7	TRBV6-6
CASSVAGGTGELFF	TRBJ2-2	TRBV9
CASTPRLGNYGYTF	TRBJ1-2	TRBV6-6
CAWSEVGAEQYF	TRBJ2-7	TRBV30
CASSATGFSEKLFF	TRBJ1-4	TRBV7-9
CASGQGASLHF	TRBJ1-6	TRBV14